The 28 T cell receptor beta chains below were found in one sample sequenced in a study of lymphopenia after photon versus proton radiotherapy. Clones were read by immunoSEQ multiplex PCR, and TCRdb kept only the in-frame ones, dropping some. The table has 75,000 to 95,000 clones, around 88% seen once. Sequences were derived from peripheral blood, sampled from a patient treated with proton-based radiotherapy. These receptors were taken from a man aged 55 to 70 with pancreatic cancer.

This rearrangement joins TRBV11-3 to TRBJ1-1; 8 bases fit TRBD1. Germline values: CDR1 SGHNT, CDR2 YENEEA. The V gene end was trimmed by 0 bases and the J gene end by 5 bases; junction bases not matched to a gene: 5. This CDR3 is built from 15 residues. The CDR3 coding sequence is TGTGCCAGCAGCTTAGACGGACAGGGTTTAACTGAAGCTTTCTTT. Protein product: CASSLDGQGLTEAFF.

This chain links TRBV20-1 with TRBJ2-4; unclear D gene. The length of the CDR3 is 11 residues. With 2 bases removed from V and 6 bases from J, the gap between germline ends came to 5 bases. Germline loops: CDR1 DFQATT, CDR2 SNEGSKA (reference sequence). CDR3: CSARQRNIQYF. The CDR3 DNA reads TGCAGTGCTAGACAGCGAAACATTCAGTACTTC.

The V call is TRBV6-1, the J call TRBJ1-5, with D perhaps TRBD1 (5 bases). V shed 4 bases and J shed 1 base, with 11 bases lying between them. The CDR3 contains 15 residues. The germline gives CDR1 MNHNS, CDR2 SASEGT. CDR3 loop: CASSVTRGSNQPQHF. The CDR3 DNA sequence: TGTGCCAGCAGTGTTACCCGGGGCAGCAATCAGCCCCAGCATTTT.

This clone was observed a handful of times. V and J are TRBV11-2 and TRBJ1-1; perhaps TRBD1 as D (5 bases). The germline CDR1 and CDR2 sequences are SGHAT and FQNNGV. This CDR3 comprises 14 residues. Trimming removed 0 bases from V and 5 bases from J, with 10 bases in between. Here the CDR3 reads CASSLEAGRTEAFF. The CDR3 bases are TGTGCCAGCAGCTTAGAGGCAGGGAGGACTGAAGCTTTCTTT.

The V call is TRBV29-1, the J call TRBJ2-2; the D gene is possibly TRBD2 (7 bases). Trimming left V 3 bases short and J 7 bases short, with 12 bases between. Germline CDR1 and CDR2: SQVTM and ANQGSEA. CDR3 size: 13 residues. CDR3 nucleotides: TGCAGCGTTGATAGGGGGGGTATCGGGGAGCTGTTTTTT. This gives the protein CSVDRGGIGELFF.

The chain recombines TRBV30 with TRBJ2-3; the D call may be TRBD1 or TRBD2 (6 bases each). V lost 3 bases, J lost 1 base, and 14 bases lay in between. The germline gives CDR1 GTSNPN, CDR2 SVGIG (reference sequence). The CDR3 length is 15 residues. This CDR3 reads CAWSPGAPGTDTQYF. CDR3 in DNA: TGTGCCTGGAGCCCGGGGGCTCCCGGCACAGATACGCAGTATTTT.

The gene calls are TRBV11-1 and TRBJ2-7; 7 nucleotides line up with TRBD1. Germline CDR1 and CDR2: SGHAT and FQDESV (reference sequence). V was clipped by 2 bases and J by 1 base; unmatched bases: 2. This CDR3 contains 14 residues. The CDR3 nucleotides are TGTGCCAGCAGCTTATCACAGGGGTCCTACGAGCAGTACTTC. Protein sequence: CASSLSQGSYEQYF.

The chain has TRBV29-1 and TRBJ1-4, with D possibly TRBD1 on 5 matching bases. V was pared by 4 bases and J by 8 bases, with 14 bases between. Germline assignment: CDR1 SQVTM and CDR2 ANQGSEA. The CDR3 contains 13 residues. In DNA form, the CDR3 reads TGCAGCGTTGGGGGCGGGCCCCGGGAAAAACTGTTTTTT. Its translation: CSVGGGPREKLFF.

This clone has only one observation. V is TRBV19 and J is TRBJ1-5, with D possibly TRBD1 on 6 matching bases. CDR3 length: 15 residues. Germline V CDR1 and CDR2: LNHDA, SQIVND (reference sequence). Trimming cost V 3 bases and J 1 base, with 10 bases left between them. The DNA for the CDR3 is TGTGCCAGTAGTATTTCAGGGGTGAGCAATCAGCCCCAGCATTTT. This encodes CASSISGVSNQPQHF.

V is TRBV2 and J is TRBJ1-1; D gene ambiguous. Between the trimmed V and J ends, which lost 6 bases and 2 bases, there was a span of 4 bases. This CDR3 spans 11 amino acids. Germline V gives CDR1 SNHLY, CDR2 FYNNEI. The CDR3 nucleotides read TGTGCCAGCAGATTTAACACTGAAGCTTTCTTT. Its translation is CASRFNTEAFF.

This chain connects TRBV30 to TRBJ2-7; 8 positions agree with TRBD1. With V trimmed by 8 bases and J by 2 bases, 11 bases remained unmatched. The germline V gene encodes CDR1 GTSNPN and CDR2 SVGIG (reference sequence). The CDR3 is 14 amino acids. The CDR3 DNA sequence: TGTGCCATTAATCGGGGGACAGGTACCTACGAGCAGTACTTC. This gives the protein CAINRGTGTYEQYF.

The chain combines TRBV20-1 with TRBJ1-2, with D hard to call. The CDR3 is made up of 10 amino acids. V lost 3 bases and J lost 7, with 6 bases in between. Germline lookup yields CDR1 DFQATT and CDR2 SNEGSKA (reference sequence). The CDR3 protein is CSASERGYTF. The CDR3 DNA reads as TGCAGTGCTAGCGAGCGTGGCTACACCTTC.

The chain recombines TRBV5-1 with TRBJ2-7; TRBD1 might be the D (6 bases). Per the germline V gene, CDR1 is SGHRS and CDR2 is YFSETQ. Trimming removed 1 base from V and 4 bases from J, with 15 bases in between. The CDR3 spans 15 residues. CDR3 coding DNA: TGCGCCAGCAGCTTGATGATGGGGGCGGTTTACGAGCAGTACTTC. Amino acids: CASSLMMGAVYEQYF.

The chain carries TRBV6-6 and TRBJ2-5; a possible D gene is TRBD2 (6 bases). The CDR3 runs 11 residues. V lost 8 bases to trimming and J lost 5 bases, with 9 bases between them. CDR1 is MNHNY, CDR2 SVGAGI, per germline (reference sequence). The CDR3 loop reads CASGGMETQYF. The CDR3 DNA follows: TGTGCCAGCGGCGGGATGGAGACCCAGTACTTC.

V and J are TRBV5-1 and TRBJ2-7; 8 bases align to TRBD1. Germline assignment: CDR1 SGHRS and CDR2 YFSETQ. Trimming cost V 0 bases and J 2 bases; bases outside gene matches: 1. The CDR3 sequence is 14 residues long. The CDR3 loop is CASSLETGAYEQYF. CDR3 coding DNA: TGCGCCAGCAGCTTGGAGACAGGGGCCTACGAGCAGTACTTC.

The chain uses TRBV9 and TRBJ2-7; tentative D call: TRBD2 (6 bases). Germline values: CDR1 SGDLS, CDR2 YYNGEE. The ends were cut back, 4 bases at V and 3 bases at J, with 14 bases in the middle. CDR3 length: 14 residues. The CDR3: CASSTRELGYEQYF. CDR3 DNA sequence: TGTGCCAGCAGCACCCGGGAGCTTGGCTACGAGCAGTACTTC.

V gene TRBV11-1 combines with J gene TRBJ2-7; 9 bases match TRBD1. The germline V gene has CDR1 SGHAT and CDR2 FQDESV (reference sequence). This CDR3 has 14 amino acids. After removal of 3 bases from V and 5 bases from J, the junction contained 5 bases not matched to a gene. Here the CDR3 reads CASSFPGQGNEQYF. The CDR3 DNA follows: TGTGCCAGCAGCTTCCCAGGACAGGGGAACGAGCAGTACTTC.

As to this clone: Other DNA variants within this sample encode the same CDR3. The chain employs TRBV5-4 and TRBJ2-5; unclear D gene. From germline, CDR1 is SGHNT and CDR2 YYREEE (reference sequence). This CDR3 is built from 13 residues. V dropped 0 bases and J dropped 2 bases, with 5 bases sitting between them. The chain's CDR3 is CASSLVGQETQYF. The CDR3 DNA is TGTGCCAGCAGCTTGGTGGGTCAAGAGACCCAGTACTTC.

This chain connects TRBV2 to TRBJ1-3; 10 bases are shared with TRBD1. Germline V gene lookup returns CDR1 SNHLY and CDR2 FYNNEI. The CDR3 extends over 17 amino acids. The V and J ends lost 2 bases and 4 bases, in that order; junction bases with no gene match: 8. CDR3 nucleotide sequence: TGTGCCAGCAGTGAAATCTGGACAGGGGGTCCCGGAAACACCATATATTTT. It is translated as CASSEIWTGGPGNTIYF.

The chain uses TRBV15 and TRBJ2-1; D perhaps matches TRBD2 (6 bases). V shed 0 bases and J shed 4 bases, with 19 bases lying between them. Germline V CDR1 and CDR2: LNHNV, YYDKDF (reference sequence). The CDR3 length is 18 residues. DNA for the CDR3: TGTGCCACCAGCAGAGATCTGGGCGGGACCGGCCTGTACAATGAGCAGTTCTTC. Protein product: CATSRDLGGTGLYNEQFF.

The rearrangement links TRBV19 to TRBJ1-2; D call uncertain. The CDR3 has 13 amino acids. V lost 6 bases, J lost 4 bases, and 12 bases lay in between. Germline V gene data show CDR1 as LNHDA and CDR2 as SQIVND (reference sequence). The CDR3 loop reads CASRAGPVYGYTF. In nucleotides, the CDR3 is TGTGCCAGTAGGGCAGGCCCGGTCTATGGCTACACCTTC.

CDR3 sequence: CASRGRGVGNIQYF. CDR3 DNA sequence: TGTGCCAGCAGGGGGCGGGGAGTTGGAAACATTCAGTACTTC. The chain uses TRBV5-6 and TRBJ2-4; the D gene is possibly TRBD2 (6 bases). CDR1 is SGHDT, CDR2 YYEEEE, per germline. Deletions cut 5 bases from V and 6 bases from J, with 15 bases between. The CDR3 is 14 amino acids.

V usage is TRBV7-2 and J usage is TRBJ2-3; tentatively, D is TRBD2 (6 bases). Looked up from germline, CDR1 is SGHTA and CDR2 is FQGNSA. Trimming left V 4 bases short and J 4 bases short, with 12 bases between. This CDR3 has 14 amino acids. The DNA of the CDR3 is TGTGCCAGCAGCTATGACCCGGGAGCAGATACGCAGTATTTT. It yields the protein CASSYDPGADTQYF.

The chain employs TRBV28 and TRBJ1-5, with a possible D match to TRBD1 (5 bases). The V gene's germline CDR1 is MDHEN and CDR2 SYDVKM. V was shortened by 7 bases and J by 0 bases, with 13 bases between the two germline ends. This CDR3 spans 15 amino acids. The CDR3 reads CASTRGRHSNQPQHF. The CDR3 nucleotides are TGTGCCAGCACCCGGGGGAGACATAGCAATCAGCCCCAGCATTTT.

The chain uses TRBV7-3 and TRBJ2-1, with D unresolved. This CDR3 spans 11 amino acids. In germline, CDR1 is SGHTA, CDR2 FQGTGA. Trimming took off 6 bases at V and 9 bases at J, with 9 bases between the two ends. CDR3 loop: CASRGDTEQFF. The CDR3 DNA reads TGTGCCAGCAGGGGTGACACTGAGCAGTTCTTC.

This chain links TRBV7-2 with TRBJ2-7, with no clear D. Per germline, CDR1 SGHTA and CDR2 FQGNSA. Trimming left V 0 bases short and J 1 base short, with 7 bases between. The CDR3 spans 14 residues. CDR3 in DNA: TGTGCCAGCAGCTTAGCGGGATCGTCCTACGAGCAGTACTTC. Its protein product is CASSLAGSSYEQYF.

The chain uses TRBV9 and TRBJ1-4; D is uncertain. CDR3 length: 13 residues. With 1 base removed from V and 8 bases from J, the gap between germline ends came to 9 bases. Germline CDR1 and CDR2: SGDLS and YYNGEE. The CDR3: CASSVLADEKLFF. The CDR3 DNA is TGTGCCAGCAGCGTATTGGCAGACGAAAAACTGTTTTTT.

This clone has only one observation. The rearrangement links TRBV16 to TRBJ2-1; 10 nucleotides align to TRBD1. With 2 bases clipped from V and 2 bases from J, the junction kept 3 bases outside the gene matches. CDR3 length: 16 amino acids. Germline-derived CDR1 and CDR2 are KGHSY and FQNENV. The CDR3 DNA reads TGTGCCAGCAGCCAAATGGACAGGGGGACCTACAATGAGCAGTTCTTC. It codes for CASSQMDRGTYNEQFF.